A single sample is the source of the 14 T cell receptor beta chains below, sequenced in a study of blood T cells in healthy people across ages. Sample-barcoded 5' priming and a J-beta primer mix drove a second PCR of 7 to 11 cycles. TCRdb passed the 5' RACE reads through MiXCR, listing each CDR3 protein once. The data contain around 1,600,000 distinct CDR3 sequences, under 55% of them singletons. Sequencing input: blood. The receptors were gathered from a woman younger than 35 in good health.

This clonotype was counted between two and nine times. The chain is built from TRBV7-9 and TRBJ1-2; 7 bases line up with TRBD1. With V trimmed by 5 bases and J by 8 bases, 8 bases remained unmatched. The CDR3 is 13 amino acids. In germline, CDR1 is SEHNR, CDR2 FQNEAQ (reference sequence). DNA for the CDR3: TGTGCCAGCAGCCCCCGGACAGGACCAGGCTACACCTTC. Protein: CASSPRTGPGYTF. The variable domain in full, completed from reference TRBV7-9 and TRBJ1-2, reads DTGVSQNPRHKITKRGQNVTFRCDPISEHNRLYWYRQTLGQGPEFLTYFQNEAQLEKSRLLSDRFSAERPKGSFSTLEIQRTEQGDSAMYLCASSPRTGPGYTFGSGTRLTVV.

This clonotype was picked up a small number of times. The chain's CDR3 is CASSSQGEKLFF. DNA for the CDR3: TGTGCCAGCAGTTCTCAGGGGGAAAAACTGTTTTTT. This rearrangement joins TRBV12-3 or TRBV12-4 to TRBJ1-4, with D perhaps matching TRBD1 (6 bases). V lost 4 bases and J lost 8, with 8 bases in between. The CDR3 totals 12 residues.

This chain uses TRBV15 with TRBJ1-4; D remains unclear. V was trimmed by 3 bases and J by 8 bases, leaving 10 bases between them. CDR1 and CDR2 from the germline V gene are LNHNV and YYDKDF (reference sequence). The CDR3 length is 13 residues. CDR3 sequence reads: CATSRRTNEKLFF. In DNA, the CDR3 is TGTGCCACCAGCAGGCGGACGAACGAAAAACTGTTTTTT.

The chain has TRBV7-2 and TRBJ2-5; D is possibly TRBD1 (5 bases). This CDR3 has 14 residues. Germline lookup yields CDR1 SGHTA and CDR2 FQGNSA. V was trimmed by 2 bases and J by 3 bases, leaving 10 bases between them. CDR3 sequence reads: CASSLTGLEETQYF. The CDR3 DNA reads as TGTGCCAGCAGCTTAACAGGATTGGAAGAGACCCAGTACTTC.

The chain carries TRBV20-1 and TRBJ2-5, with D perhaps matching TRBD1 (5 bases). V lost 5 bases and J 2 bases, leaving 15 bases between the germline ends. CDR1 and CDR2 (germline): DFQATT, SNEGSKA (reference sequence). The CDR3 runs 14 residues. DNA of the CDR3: TGCAGTGCTCACACCGACAGCCTACAAGAGACCCAGTACTTC. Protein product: CSAHTDSLQETQYF.

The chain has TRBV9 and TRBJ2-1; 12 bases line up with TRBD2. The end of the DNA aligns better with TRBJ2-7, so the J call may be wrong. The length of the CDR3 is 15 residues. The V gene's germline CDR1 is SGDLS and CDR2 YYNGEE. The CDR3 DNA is TGTGCCAGCAGCGGGACTAGCGGGGACTACAATGAGCAGTACTTC. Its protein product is CASSGTSGDYNEQYF.

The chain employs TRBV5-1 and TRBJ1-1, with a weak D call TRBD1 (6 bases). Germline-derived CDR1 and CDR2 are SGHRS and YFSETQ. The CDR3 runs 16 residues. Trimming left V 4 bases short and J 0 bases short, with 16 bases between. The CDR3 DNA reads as TGCGCCAGCAGCGCCGGACAGCGACTAATGAACACTGAAGCTTTCTTT. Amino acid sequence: CASSAGQRLMNTEAFF.

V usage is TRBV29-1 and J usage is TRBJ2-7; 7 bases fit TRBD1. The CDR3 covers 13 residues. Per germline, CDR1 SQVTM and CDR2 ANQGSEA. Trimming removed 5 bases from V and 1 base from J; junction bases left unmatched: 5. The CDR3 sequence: CSVPGQESYEQYF. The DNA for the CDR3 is TGCAGCGTTCCCGGACAGGAGTCCTACGAGCAGTACTTC.

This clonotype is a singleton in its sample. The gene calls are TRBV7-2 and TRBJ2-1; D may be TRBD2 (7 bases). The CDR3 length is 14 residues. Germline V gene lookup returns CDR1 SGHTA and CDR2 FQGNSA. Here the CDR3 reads CVGEGGPAYNEQFF. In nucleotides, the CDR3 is TGTGTGGGAGAGGGGGGGCCGGCCTACAATGAGCAGTTCTTC.

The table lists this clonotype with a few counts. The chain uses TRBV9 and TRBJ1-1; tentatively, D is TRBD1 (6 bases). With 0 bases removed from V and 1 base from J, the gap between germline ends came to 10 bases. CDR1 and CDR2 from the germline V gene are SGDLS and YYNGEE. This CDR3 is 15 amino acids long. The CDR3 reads CASSVGSGQNTEAFF. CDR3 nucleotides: TGTGCCAGCAGCGTAGGATCGGGACAGAACACTGAAGCTTTCTTT.

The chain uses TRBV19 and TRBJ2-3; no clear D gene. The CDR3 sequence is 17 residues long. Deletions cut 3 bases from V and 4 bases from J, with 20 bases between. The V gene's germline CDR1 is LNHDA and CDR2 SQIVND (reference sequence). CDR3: CASSIRGPPWSADTQYF. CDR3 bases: TGTGCCAGTAGTATTCGAGGACCCCCTTGGTCTGCAGATACGCAGTATTTT.

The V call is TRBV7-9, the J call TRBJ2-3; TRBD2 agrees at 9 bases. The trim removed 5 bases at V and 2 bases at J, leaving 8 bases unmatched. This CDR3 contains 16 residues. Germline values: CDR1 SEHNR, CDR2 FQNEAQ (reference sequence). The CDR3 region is CASSHRPSGDTDTQYF. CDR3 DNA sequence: TGTGCCAGCAGCCACCGCCCTAGCGGGGACACAGATACGCAGTATTTT.

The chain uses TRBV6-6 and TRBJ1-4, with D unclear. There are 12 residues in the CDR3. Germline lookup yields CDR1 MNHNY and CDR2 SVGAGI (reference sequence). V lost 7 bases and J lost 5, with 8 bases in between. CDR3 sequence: CASTHPNEKLFF. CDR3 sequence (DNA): TGTGCCAGCACCCACCCGAATGAAAAACTGTTTTTT.

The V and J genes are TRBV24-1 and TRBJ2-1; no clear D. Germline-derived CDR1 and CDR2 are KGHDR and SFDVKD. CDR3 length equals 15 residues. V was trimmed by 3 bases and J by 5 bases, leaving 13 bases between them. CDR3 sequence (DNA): TGTGCCACCAGTGATGCCTTTGGGGAAAACAATGAGCAGTTCTTC. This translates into CATSDAFGENNEQFF.